This T cell receptor beta chain was sequenced in a study of T-cell reconstitution after alpha-beta-depleted transplantation in children. During its preparation, the TCRbeta library received unique molecular identifiers. TCRdb passed the PCR reads through MiXCR, listing each CDR3 protein once. In the table there are around 400,000 distinct CDR3 sequences, around 21% of which are singletons. This CDR3 is 15 amino acids long. Looked up from germline, CDR1 is DFQATT and CDR2 is SNEGSKA (reference sequence). The J segment lost 8 bases and the V segment lost 0 bases, leaving 9 bases of the junction unmatched.

The chain uses TRBV20-1 and TRBJ1-4; 7 nucleotides agree with TRBD1. The sample was PBMCs from the stem cell graft donor, taken from the stem cell graft. The source is a human donor who donated a stem cell graft to a child with acute myeloid leukemia. The CDR3 region has the DNA TGCAGTGCTAGAGACGTGACAGGGCGGGCCGAAAAACTGTTTTTT. Translation: CSARDVTGRAEKLFF.